This is a list of T cell receptor beta chains from one sample in a study of OX40 agonist ivuxolimab in advanced cancers. Only in-frame clones appear in the TCRdb table, and some are missing; sequencing was by immunoSEQ multiplex PCR. The table has 80,000 to 100,000 clones, around 90% seen once. The sequences come from CD4+ or CD8+ T cells sorted from blood, collected in a trial of the OX40 agonist ivuxolimab. These receptors all stem from an adult with an advanced solid tumor such as melanoma, head and neck, liver or kidney cancer. Both conserved end residues are part of each CDR3. The D gene is left open where the match is weak. Part of the rows lack a size; the others show once, few, many or a class for expanded clones.

TRBJ2-3 | TRBV7-9 | . | . | TGTGCCAGCATCCCCCTTGGGCAGGGGTCCCCAGATACGCAGTATTTT | CASIPLGQGSPDTQYF
TRBJ2-7 | TRBV27 | TRBD2 | . | TGTGCCAGCAGTTTTCTAGCGGCCCCCAGCGAGCAGTACTTC | CASSFLAAPSEQYF
TRBJ2-7 | TRBV7-2 | . | . | TGTGCCAGCAGCTTATCACGTGGCGGACCCTCCTACGAGCAGTACTTC | CASSLSRGGPSYEQYF
TRBJ2-2 | TRBV4-3 | . | . | TGCGCCAGCAGCCAAGAACAGGTGATAAACGCCGGGGAGCTGTTTTTT | CASSQEQVINAGELFF
TRBJ1-4 | TRBV7-2 | . | once | TGTGCCAGCAGCTTAGGGGCATCTGAAAAACTGTTTTTT | CASSLGASEKLFF
TRBJ2-7 | TRBV15 | . | . | TGTGCCACCAGCAGGGGAGTCCAGCGGAGCCCCTACGAGCAGTACTTC | CATSRGVQRSPYEQYF
TRBJ2-2 | TRBV5-1 | . | . | TGCGCCAGCAGGCACGATGAGCCCGGGGAGCTGTTTTTT | CASRHDEPGELFF
TRBJ2-5 | TRBV15 | . | . | TGTGCCACCAGCAGAGATCCGGTTGAGACCCAGTACTTC | CATSRDPVETQYF
TRBJ2-1 | TRBV11-2 | . | . | TGTGCCAGCAGCTTAGGAGGTCCCAATGAGCAGTTCTTC | CASSLGGPNEQFF
TRBJ1-1 | TRBV5-1 | . | . | TGCGCCAGCAGCTTGGCAGTGAACACTGAAGCTTTCTTT | CASSLAVNTEAFF
TRBJ2-5 | TRBV9 | . | . | TGTGCCAGCAGCGTATCTGGGGTGGGAGAGACCCAGTACTTC | CASSVSGVGETQYF
TRBJ2-7 | TRBV6-6 | . | . | TGTGCCAGCAAAATTAGCGCTACCTACGAGCAGTACTTC | CASKISATYEQYF
TRBJ1-2 | TRBV28 | TRBD1 | . | TGTGCCAGCAGTTTGGGGACAGCGCTTAGCTATGGCTACACCTTC | CASSLGTALSYGYTF
TRBJ2-3 | TRBV2 | TRBD2 | . | TGTGCCAGTCAACGGGAGGGCCGCACAGATACGCAGTATTTT | CASQREGRTDTQYF